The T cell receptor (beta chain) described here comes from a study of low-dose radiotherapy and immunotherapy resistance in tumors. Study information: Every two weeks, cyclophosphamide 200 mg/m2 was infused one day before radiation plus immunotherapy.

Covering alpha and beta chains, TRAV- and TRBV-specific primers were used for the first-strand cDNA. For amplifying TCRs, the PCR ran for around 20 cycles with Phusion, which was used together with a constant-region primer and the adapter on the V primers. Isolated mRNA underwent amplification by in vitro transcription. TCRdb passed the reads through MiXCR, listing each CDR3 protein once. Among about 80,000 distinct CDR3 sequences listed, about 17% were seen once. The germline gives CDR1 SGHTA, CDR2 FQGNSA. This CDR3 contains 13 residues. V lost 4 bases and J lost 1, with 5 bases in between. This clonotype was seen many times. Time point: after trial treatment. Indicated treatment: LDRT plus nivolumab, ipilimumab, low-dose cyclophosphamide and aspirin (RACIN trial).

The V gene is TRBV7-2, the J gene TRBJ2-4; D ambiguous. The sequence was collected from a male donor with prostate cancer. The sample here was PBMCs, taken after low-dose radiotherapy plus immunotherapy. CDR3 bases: TGTGCCAGCAGCTGGAGTGCCAAAAACATTCAGTACTTC. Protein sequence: CASSWSAKNIQYF.